Reported below is one T cell receptor beta chain. The sample is drawn from a study of OX40 agonist ivuxolimab in advanced cancers. Overall study context: The drug used for patients, ivuxolimab, was an agonistic anti-OX40 (CD134) antibody. At just under 85% male, the cohort had a mean age of 60 years, ranging from about 20 to 79.

From germline, CDR1 is LNHDA and CDR2 SQIVND (reference sequence). The germline V and J ends were trimmed by 1 base and 7 bases, with 8 bases remaining between them. CDR3 length equals 13 residues. Assay used: immunoSEQ multiplex PCR; TCRdb lists only in-frame clones, some missing. The sample contains 35,000 to 40,000 clones, 88% of which appear only once. This receptor was taken from an adult with an advanced solid tumor such as melanoma, head and neck, liver or kidney cancer. The material was CD4+ or CD8+ T cells sorted from blood, obtained in a trial of the OX40 agonist ivuxolimab. This chain links TRBV19 with TRBJ1-5; D unresolved. CDR3 sequence reads: CASSIVWEQPQHF. As DNA, the CDR3 is TGTGCCAGTAGTATAGTCTGGGAACAGCCCCAGCATTTT. The complete variable domain, with remaining parts taken from reference TRBV19 and TRBJ1-5, reads DGGITQSPKYLFRKEGQNVTLSCEQNLNHDAMYWYRQDPGQGLRLIYYSQIVNDFQKGDIAEGYSVSREKKESFPLTVTSAQKNPTAFYLCASSIVWEQPQHFGDGTRLSIL.